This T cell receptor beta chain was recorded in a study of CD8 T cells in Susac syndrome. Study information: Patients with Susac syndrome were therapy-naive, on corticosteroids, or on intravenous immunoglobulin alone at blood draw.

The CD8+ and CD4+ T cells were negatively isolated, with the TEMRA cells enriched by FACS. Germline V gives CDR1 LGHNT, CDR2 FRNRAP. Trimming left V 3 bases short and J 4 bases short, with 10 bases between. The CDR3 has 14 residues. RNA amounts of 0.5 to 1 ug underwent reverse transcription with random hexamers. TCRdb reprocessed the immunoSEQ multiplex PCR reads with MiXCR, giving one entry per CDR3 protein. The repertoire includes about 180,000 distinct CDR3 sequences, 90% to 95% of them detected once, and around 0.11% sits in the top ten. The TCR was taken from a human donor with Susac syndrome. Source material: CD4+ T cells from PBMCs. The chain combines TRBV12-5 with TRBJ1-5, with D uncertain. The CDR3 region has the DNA TGTGCTAGTGGTTTACGGACGGGGAATCAGCCCCAGCATTTT. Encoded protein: CASGLRTGNQPQHF.